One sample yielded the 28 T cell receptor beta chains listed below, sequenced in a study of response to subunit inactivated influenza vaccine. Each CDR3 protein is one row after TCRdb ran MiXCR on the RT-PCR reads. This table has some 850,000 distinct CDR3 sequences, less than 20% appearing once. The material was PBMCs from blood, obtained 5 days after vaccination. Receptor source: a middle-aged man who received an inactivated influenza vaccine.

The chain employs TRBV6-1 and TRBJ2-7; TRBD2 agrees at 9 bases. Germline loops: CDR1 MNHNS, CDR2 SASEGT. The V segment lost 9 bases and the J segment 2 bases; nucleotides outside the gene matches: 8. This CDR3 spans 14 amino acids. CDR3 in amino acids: CASVAGEGPYEQYF. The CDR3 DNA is TGTGCCAGTGTAGCGGGAGAAGGCCCCTACGAGCAGTACTTC.

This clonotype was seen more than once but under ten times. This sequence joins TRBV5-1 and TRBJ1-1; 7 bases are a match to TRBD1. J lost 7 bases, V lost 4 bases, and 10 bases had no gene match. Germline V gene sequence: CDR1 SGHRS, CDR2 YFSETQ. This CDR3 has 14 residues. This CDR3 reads CASSTGVGIDEAFF. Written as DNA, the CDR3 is TGCGCCAGCAGCACAGGGGTTGGGATAGATGAAGCTTTCTTT.

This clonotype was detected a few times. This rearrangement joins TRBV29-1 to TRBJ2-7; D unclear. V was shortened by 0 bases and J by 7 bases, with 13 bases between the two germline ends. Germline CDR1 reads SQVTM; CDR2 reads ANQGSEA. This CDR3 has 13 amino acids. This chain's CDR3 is CSVEDEGRNEQYF. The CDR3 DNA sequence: TGCAGCGTTGAAGATGAAGGGCGAAATGAGCAGTACTTC.

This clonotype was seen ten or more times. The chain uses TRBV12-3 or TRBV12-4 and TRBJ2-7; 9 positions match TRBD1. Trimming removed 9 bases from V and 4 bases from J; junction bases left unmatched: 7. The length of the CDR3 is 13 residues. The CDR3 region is CASGTGGFYEQYF. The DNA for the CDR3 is TGTGCCAGTGGTACAGGGGGCTTTTACGAGCAGTACTTC.

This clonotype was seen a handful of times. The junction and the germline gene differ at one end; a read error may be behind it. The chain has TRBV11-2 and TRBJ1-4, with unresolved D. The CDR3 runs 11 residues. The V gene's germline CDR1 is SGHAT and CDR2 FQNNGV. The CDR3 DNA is TGTGCCAGCAGCACTAGTGAAAAACTGTTTTTT. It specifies CASSTSEKLFF.

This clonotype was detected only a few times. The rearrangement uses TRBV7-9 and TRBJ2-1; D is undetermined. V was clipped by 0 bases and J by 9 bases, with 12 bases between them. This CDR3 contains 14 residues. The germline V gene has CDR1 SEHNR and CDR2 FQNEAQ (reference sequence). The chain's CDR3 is CASSLASYSGEQFF. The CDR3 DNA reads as TGTGCCAGCAGCTTAGCGAGTTACAGTGGTGAGCAGTTCTTC. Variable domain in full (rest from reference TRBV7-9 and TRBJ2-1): DTGVSQNPRHKITKRGQNVTFRCDPISEHNRLYWYRQTLGQGPEFLTYFQNEAQLEKSRLLSDRFSAERPKGSFSTLEIQRTEQGDSAMYLCASSLASYSGEQFFGPGTRLTVL.

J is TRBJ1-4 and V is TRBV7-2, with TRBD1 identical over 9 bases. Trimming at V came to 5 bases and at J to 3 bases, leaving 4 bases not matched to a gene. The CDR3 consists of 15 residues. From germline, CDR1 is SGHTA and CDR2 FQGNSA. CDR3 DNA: TGTGCCAGCAGCAACAGGGGGCTTGCTAATGAAAAACTGTTTTTT. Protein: CASSNRGLANEKLFF.

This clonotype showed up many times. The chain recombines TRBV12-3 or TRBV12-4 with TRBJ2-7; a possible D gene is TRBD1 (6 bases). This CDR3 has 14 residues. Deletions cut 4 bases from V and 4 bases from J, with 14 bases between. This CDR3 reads CASSSPGQRYEQYF. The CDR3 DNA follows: TGTGCCAGCAGTTCACCGGGACAAAGATACGAGCAGTACTTC.

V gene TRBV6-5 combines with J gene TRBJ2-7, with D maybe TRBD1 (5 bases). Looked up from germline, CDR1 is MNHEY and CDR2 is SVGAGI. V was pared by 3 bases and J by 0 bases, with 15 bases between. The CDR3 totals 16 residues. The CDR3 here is CASSYHIGRASYEQYF. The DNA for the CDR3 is TGTGCCAGCAGTTATCATATTGGCAGGGCCTCCTACGAGCAGTACTTC.

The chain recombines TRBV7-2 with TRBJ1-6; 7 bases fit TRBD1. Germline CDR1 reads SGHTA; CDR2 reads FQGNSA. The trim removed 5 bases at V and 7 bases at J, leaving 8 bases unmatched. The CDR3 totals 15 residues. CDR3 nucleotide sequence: TGTGCCAGCAGCCAGACAGGGATAGGCAATTCACCCCTCCACTTT. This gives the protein CASSQTGIGNSPLHF.

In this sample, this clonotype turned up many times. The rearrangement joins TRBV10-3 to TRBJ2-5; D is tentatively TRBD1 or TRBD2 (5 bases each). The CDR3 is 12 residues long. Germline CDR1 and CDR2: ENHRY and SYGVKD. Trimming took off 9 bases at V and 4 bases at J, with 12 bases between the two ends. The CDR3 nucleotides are TGTGCCATTAGGGACCAGAGAGAGACCCAGTACTTC. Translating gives CAIRDQRETQYF.

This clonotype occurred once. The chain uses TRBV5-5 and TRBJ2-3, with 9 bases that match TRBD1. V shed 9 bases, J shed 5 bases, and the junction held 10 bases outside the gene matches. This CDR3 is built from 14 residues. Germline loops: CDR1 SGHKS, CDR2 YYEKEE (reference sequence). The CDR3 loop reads CAISQGTGIDTQYF. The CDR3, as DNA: TGTGCCATATCCCAGGGGACAGGGATAGATACGCAGTATTTT.

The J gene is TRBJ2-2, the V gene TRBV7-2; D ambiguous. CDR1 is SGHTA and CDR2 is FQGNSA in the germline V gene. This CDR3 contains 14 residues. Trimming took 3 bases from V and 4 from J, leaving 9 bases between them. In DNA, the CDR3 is TGTGCCAGCAGCTTCAGCTACCGCACCGGGGAGCTGTTTTTT. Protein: CASSFSYRTGELFF.

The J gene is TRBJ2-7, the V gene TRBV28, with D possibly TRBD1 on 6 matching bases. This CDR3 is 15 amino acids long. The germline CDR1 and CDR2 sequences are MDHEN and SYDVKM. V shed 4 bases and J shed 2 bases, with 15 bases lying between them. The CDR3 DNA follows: TGTGCCAGCAGTTCTACCGGGACACCCCCCTACGAGCAGTACTTC. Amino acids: CASSSTGTPPYEQYF.

The CDR3 loop is CASRGLAVPYEQYF. Here the CDR3 DNA reads TGTGCCAGCAGAGGACTAGCGGTTCCCTACGAGCAGTACTTC. The rearrangement links TRBV21-1 to TRBJ2-7; the table's D call TRBD2 went unverified against the DNA. TRBV21-1 is listed as a pseudogene. This CDR3 has 14 residues.

CDR3 region: CSARDLRRDGYTF. The CDR3 region has the DNA TGCAGTGCTAGAGATCTGCGCAGGGACGGCTACACCTTC. The chain employs TRBV20-1 and TRBJ1-2; D perhaps matches TRBD1 (5 bases). The CDR3 extends over 13 amino acids. Trimming removed 0 bases at V and 8 bases at J, with 13 bases between. The V gene's germline CDR1 is DFQATT and CDR2 SNEGSKA (reference sequence).

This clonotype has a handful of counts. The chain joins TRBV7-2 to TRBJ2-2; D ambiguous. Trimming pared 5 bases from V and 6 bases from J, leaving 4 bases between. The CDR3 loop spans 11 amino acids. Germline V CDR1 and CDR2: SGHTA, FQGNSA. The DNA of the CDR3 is TGTGCCAGCAGCACATCCGGGGAGCTGTTTTTT. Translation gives CASSTSGELFF.

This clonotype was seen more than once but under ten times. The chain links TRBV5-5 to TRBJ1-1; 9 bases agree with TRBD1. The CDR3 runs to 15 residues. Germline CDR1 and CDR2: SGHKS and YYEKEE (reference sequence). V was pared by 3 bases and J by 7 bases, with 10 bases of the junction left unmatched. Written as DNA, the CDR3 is TGTGCCAGCAGCTGGAGGACAGGGGCCGGCGGTGAAGCTTTCTTT. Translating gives CASSWRTGAGGEAFF.

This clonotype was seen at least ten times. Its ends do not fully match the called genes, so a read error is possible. The CDR3 bases are TGTGCCAGCAGGCGGACAGGTAGCACTCAGCCCCAGCATTTT. As protein: CASRRTGSTQPQHF. The chain recombines TRBV12-3 or TRBV12-4 with TRBJ1-5; 7 bases align to TRBD1. The CDR3 sequence is 14 residues long.

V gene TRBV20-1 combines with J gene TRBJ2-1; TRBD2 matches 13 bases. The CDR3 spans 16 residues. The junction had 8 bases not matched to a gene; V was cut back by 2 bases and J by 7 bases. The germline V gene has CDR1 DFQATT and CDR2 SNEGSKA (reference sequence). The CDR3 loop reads CSARRGLAGSRNEQFF. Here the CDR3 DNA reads TGCAGTGCTAGACGGGGACTAGCGGGATCGAGGAATGAGCAGTTCTTC.

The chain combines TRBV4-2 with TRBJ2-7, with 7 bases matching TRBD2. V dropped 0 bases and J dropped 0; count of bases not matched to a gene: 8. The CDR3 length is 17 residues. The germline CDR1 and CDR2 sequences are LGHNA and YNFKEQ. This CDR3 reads CASSQDGASGSSYEQYF. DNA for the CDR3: TGTGCCAGCAGCCAAGATGGGGCTAGCGGAAGCTCCTACGAGCAGTACTTC.

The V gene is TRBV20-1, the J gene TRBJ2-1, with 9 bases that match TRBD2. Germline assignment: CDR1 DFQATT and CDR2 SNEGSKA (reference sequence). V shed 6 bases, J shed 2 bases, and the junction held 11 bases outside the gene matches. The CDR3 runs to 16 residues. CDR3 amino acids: CSALARGGRAYNEQFF. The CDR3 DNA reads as TGCAGTGCCCTCGCAAGAGGCGGGAGGGCCTACAATGAGCAGTTCTTC.

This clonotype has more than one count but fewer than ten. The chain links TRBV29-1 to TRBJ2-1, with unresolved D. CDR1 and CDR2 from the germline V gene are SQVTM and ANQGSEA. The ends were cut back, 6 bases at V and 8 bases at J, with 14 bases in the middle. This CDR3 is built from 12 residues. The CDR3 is CSVRMLDHEQFF. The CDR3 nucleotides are TGCAGCGTCCGGATGCTAGACCATGAGCAGTTCTTC.

The CDR3 DNA follows: TGTGCTAGTGGCACTGGGACAGGGGGCACAGATACGCAGTATTTT. It translates to CASGTGTGGTDTQYF. The rearrangement links TRBV12-5 to TRBJ2-3; 10 positions match TRBD1. CDR3 length: 15 amino acids. The germline V gene encodes CDR1 LGHNT and CDR2 FRNRAP. Germline trimming cut 6 bases from V and 1 base from J; bases unmatched to any gene: 4.

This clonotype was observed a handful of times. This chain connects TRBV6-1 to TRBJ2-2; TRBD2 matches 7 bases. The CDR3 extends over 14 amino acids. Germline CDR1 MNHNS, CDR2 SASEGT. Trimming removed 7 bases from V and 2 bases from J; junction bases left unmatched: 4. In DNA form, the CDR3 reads TGTGCCAGCAATCGCGGGGGAAACACCGGGGAGCTGTTTTTT. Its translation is CASNRGGNTGELFF.

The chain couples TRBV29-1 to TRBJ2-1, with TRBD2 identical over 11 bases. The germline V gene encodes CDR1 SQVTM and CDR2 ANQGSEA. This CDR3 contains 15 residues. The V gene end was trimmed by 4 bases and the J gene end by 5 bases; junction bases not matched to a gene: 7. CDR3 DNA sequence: TGCAGCGTTGGGAGGCGACTAGCGGGGAACAATGAGCAGTTCTTC. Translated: CSVGRRLAGNNEQFF.

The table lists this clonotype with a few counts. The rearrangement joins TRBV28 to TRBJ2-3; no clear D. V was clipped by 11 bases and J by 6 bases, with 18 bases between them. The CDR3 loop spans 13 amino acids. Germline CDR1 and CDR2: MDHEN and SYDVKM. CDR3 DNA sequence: TGTGCCTCGAATGCGCGTTTTGATGATACGCAGTATTTT. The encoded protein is CASNARFDDTQYF.

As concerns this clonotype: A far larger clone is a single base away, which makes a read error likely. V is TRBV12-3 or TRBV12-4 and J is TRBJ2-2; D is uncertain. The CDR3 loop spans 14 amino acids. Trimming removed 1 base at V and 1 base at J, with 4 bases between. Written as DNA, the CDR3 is TGTGCCAGCAGTTTAGGGAAGAACACCGGGGAGCTGTTTTTT. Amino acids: CASSLGKNTGELFF.